This entry lists 15 T cell receptor beta chains sequenced from one sample in a study of T cell responses to AZD1222 COVID-19 vaccine. Measured with immunoSEQ multiplex PCR; TCRdb has only the in-frame clones, and not every one. The table lists approximately 100,000 clones, 90% to 95% of them singletons. Specimen: peripheral blood, collected on day 0 of AZD1222 vaccination. The receptors were sampled from an adult in good health.

V usage is TRBV12-3 or TRBV12-4 and J usage is TRBJ2-7, with D perhaps given as TRBD1 or TRBD2 (5 bases each). V was pared by 8 bases and J by 0 bases, with 11 bases between. This CDR3 has 13 residues. The CDR3 loop reads CASRGPPSYEQYF. CDR3 nucleotide sequence: TGTGCCAGCCGGGGACCTCCCTCCTACGAGCAGTACTTC.

The chain employs TRBV5-8 and TRBJ2-5; 10 nucleotides agree with TRBD2. The V gene's germline CDR1 is SGHTS and CDR2 YDEGEE. The CDR3 has 14 residues. J lost 5 bases, V lost 4 bases, and 5 bases had no gene match. The CDR3 region is CASSILAGAETQYF. The CDR3 bases are TGTGCCAGCAGCATCCTAGCGGGGGCTGAGACCCAGTACTTC.

The chain carries TRBV2 and TRBJ2-1; maybe TRBD2 (5 bases). This CDR3 is 14 amino acids long. CDR1 SNHLY and CDR2 FYNNEI come from the germline V gene. V shed 7 bases and J shed 6 bases, with 16 bases lying between them. The CDR3 DNA reads TGTGCCAGCAACGAGGAGGCCAGCCTCAATGAGCAGTTCTTC. Protein: CASNEEASLNEQFF.

This clone occurred a few times. V usage is TRBV19 and J usage is TRBJ2-4; D is possibly TRBD1 or TRBD2 (5 bases each). This CDR3 is 14 amino acids long. From germline, CDR1 is LNHDA and CDR2 SQIVND (reference sequence). With 5 bases removed from V and 3 bases from J, the gap between germline ends came to 11 bases. This CDR3 is CASSLRGRKNIQYF. As DNA, the CDR3 is TGTGCCAGTAGTTTAAGGGGACGCAAAAACATTCAGTACTTC.

The chain links TRBV5-1 to TRBJ1-4; D remains unclear. The V gene lost 4 bases and the J gene lost 5 bases, with 12 bases spanning the gap. CDR1 is SGHRS and CDR2 is YFSETQ in the germline V gene. CDR3 length: 14 residues. CDR3 sequence reads: CASSRTGKNEKLFF. The CDR3 bases are TGCGCCAGCAGCCGAACCGGGAAAAATGAAAAACTGTTTTTT.

V is TRBV19 and J is TRBJ1-2; D is possibly TRBD1 (6 bases). V lost 7 bases to trimming and J lost 8 bases, with 20 bases between them. CDR1 and CDR2 from the germline V gene are LNHDA and SQIVND (reference sequence). There are 14 residues in the CDR3. CDR3 DNA sequence: TGTGCCAGTATTCCGAAGGGGGGGGCTGGCGGCTACACCTTC. Its protein product is CASIPKGGAGGYTF.

In its sample, this clone was seen once. The chain links TRBV7-2 to TRBJ2-7; 9 bases align to TRBD1. Germline V gene sequence: CDR1 SGHTA, CDR2 FQGNSA. V shed 5 bases, J shed 4 bases, and the junction held 18 bases outside the gene matches. This CDR3 is built from 18 residues. The CDR3 loop is CASSPGGTGSQRAYEQYF. In DNA form, the CDR3 reads TGTGCCAGCAGCCCGGGTGGGACAGGGTCCCAGAGGGCGTACGAGCAGTACTTC.

V is TRBV7-9 and J is TRBJ2-3; D may correspond to TRBD1 or TRBD2 (5 bases each). Germline V gene data show CDR1 as SEHNR and CDR2 as FQNEAQ (reference sequence). This CDR3 has 15 residues. With 3 bases removed from V and 0 bases from J, the gap between germline ends came to 10 bases. The CDR3 loop reads CASSLGERSTDTQYF. As DNA, the CDR3 is TGTGCCAGCAGCTTGGGGGAGCGGAGCACAGATACGCAGTATTTT.

This chain uses TRBV29-1 with TRBJ2-2; TRBD2 aligns across 9 bases. This CDR3 comprises 16 residues. V dropped 1 base and J dropped 3; count of bases not matched to a gene: 6. Looked up from germline, CDR1 is SQVTM and CDR2 is ANQGSEA. The CDR3 coding sequence is TGCAGCGTTGAAGGCCAGCGGGGGGCCCACACCGGGGAGCTGTTTTTT. It specifies CSVEGQRGAHTGELFF.

The V call is TRBV9, the J call TRBJ2-1; D ambiguous. The CDR3 extends over 15 amino acids. CDR1 is SGDLS and CDR2 is YYNGEE in the germline V gene. Trimming pared 0 bases from V and 3 bases from J, leaving 10 bases between. The CDR3 is CASSVDLTNYNEQFF. CDR3 sequence (DNA): TGTGCCAGCAGCGTAGACCTCACCAACTACAATGAGCAGTTCTTC.

The chain couples TRBV11-2 to TRBJ2-2; D is perhaps TRBD2 (5 bases). Trimming left V 4 bases short and J 1 base short, with 16 bases between. The CDR3 is made up of 17 amino acids. Germline CDR1 reads SGHAT; CDR2 reads FQNNGV. CDR3 amino acids: CASSSKEAGWNTGELFF. CDR3 coding DNA: TGTGCCAGCAGCTCAAAGGAGGCAGGTTGGAACACCGGGGAGCTGTTTTTT.

The J gene is TRBJ1-1, the V gene TRBV9; no definite D call. The CDR3 has 14 amino acids. Germline CDR1 reads SGDLS; CDR2 reads YYNGEE. The V end lost 4 bases, the J end lost 0 bases, and 10 bases lay between the germline ends. CDR3 in amino acids: CASSPRYLNTEAFF. The CDR3 DNA reads as TGTGCCAGCAGCCCCCGATACTTGAACACTGAAGCTTTCTTT. Based on the CDR3 plus reference TRBV9 and TRBJ1-1, the full variable domain is DSGVTQTPKHLITATGQRVTLRCSPRSGDLSVYWYQQSLDQGLQFLIQYYNGEERAKGNILERFSAQQFPDLHSELNLSSLELGDSALYFCASSPRYLNTEAFFGQGTRLTVV.

CDR3 sequence reads: CASSRKYRTEAFF. CDR3 nucleotides: TGTGCCAGCAGCCGAAAGTATAGGACTGAAGCTTTCTTT. The gene calls are TRBV6-2 or TRBV6-3 and TRBJ1-1; D unresolved. CDR1 is MNHEY and CDR2 is SVGEGT in the germline V gene. The germline V and J ends were trimmed by 6 bases and 5 bases, with 13 bases remaining between them. CDR3 length: 13 amino acids.

This sequence joins TRBV9 and TRBJ1-1, with D perhaps matching TRBD1 (5 bases). The germline V and J ends were trimmed by 4 bases and 0 bases, with 19 bases remaining between them. The germline V gene encodes CDR1 SGDLS and CDR2 YYNGEE. The CDR3 has 17 residues. Written as DNA, the CDR3 is TGTGCCAGCAGCCCTAGGGGCGGGACCCCAGTGAACACTGAAGCTTTCTTT. This encodes CASSPRGGTPVNTEAFF.

The rearrangement links TRBV3-1 (or the pseudogene TRBV3-2) to TRBJ1-6, with D possibly matching TRBD1 (5 bases). The germline V gene encodes CDR1 LGHDT and CDR2 YNNKEL (reference sequence). The V end was cut by 4 bases, the J end by 7 bases, with 11 bases between. The CDR3 is made up of 14 amino acids. CDR3 sequence: CASSPAGGNSPLHF. In DNA, the CDR3 is TGTGCCAGCAGCCCCGCGGGGGGGAATTCACCCCTCCACTTT.